The T cell receptor beta chain described here comes from a study of CXCR3-negative and CXCR3-positive naive CD8 T cells. Points on this clonotype: The antigen is not known.

General study findings and limits: Memory cells differed in TRBV-TRBJ usage, but naive CXCR3-negative and CXCR3-positive cells had similar usage.

Via 5' RACE with UMI labels, TRB cDNA libraries were prepared. TCRdb processed the 5' RACE reads again and assigns one entry to each CDR3 protein, with no DNA. The clone table shows fewer than 50,000 distinct CDR3 sequences, with the ten largest holding about 1.6%. The germline V gene has CDR1 KGHSH and CDR2 LQKENI. This CDR3 contains 13 residues. The TCR sequence derives from a human donor in good health. Some clones in this sample may be carry-over from other donors' samples. The sample comprised naive CXCR3- CD8+ T cells from blood. The sample's subset: CD45RO-CCR7+CD27+CD95- naive CD8+ T cells lacking CXCR3 (TNR3-). The chain links TRBV18 to TRBJ2-1. CDR3 region: CASSPIVNNEQFF. Combining the CDR3 with reference TRBV18 and TRBJ2-1 gives the whole variable domain NAGVMQNPRHLVRRRGQEARLRCSPMKGHSHVYWYRQLPEEGLKFMVYLQKENIIDESGMPKERFSAEFPKEGPSILRIQQVVRGDSAAYFCASSPIVNNEQFFGPGTRLTVL.